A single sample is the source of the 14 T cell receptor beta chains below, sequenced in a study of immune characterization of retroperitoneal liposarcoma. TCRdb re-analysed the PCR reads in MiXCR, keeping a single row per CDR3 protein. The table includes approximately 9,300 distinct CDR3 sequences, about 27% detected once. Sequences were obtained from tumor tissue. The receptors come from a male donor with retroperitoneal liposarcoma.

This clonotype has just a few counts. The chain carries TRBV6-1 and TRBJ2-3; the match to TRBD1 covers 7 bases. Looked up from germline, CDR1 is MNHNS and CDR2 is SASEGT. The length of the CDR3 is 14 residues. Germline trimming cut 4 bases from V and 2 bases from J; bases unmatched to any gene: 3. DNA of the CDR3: TGTGCCAGCAGTGTTGACAGGGCCACAGATACGCAGTATTTT. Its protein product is CASSVDRATDTQYF.

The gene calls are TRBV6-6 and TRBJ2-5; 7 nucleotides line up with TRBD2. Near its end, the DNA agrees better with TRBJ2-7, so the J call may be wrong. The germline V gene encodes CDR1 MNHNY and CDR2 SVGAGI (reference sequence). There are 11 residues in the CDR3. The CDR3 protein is CASSSGNEQYF. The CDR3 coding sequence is TGTGCCAGCAGTAGCGGGAACGAGCAGTACTTC.

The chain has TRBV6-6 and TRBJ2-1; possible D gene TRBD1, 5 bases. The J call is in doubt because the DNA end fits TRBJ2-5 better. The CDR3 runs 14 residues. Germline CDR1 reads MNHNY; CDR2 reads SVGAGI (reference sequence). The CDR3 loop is CASSYSRQQETQYF. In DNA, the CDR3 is TGTGCCAGCAGTTACTCGAGACAGCAAGAGACCCAGTACTTC.

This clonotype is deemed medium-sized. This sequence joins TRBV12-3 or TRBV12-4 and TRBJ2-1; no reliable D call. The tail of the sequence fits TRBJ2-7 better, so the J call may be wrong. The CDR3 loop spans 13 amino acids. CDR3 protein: CASTPRDRNEQYF. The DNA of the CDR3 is TGTGCCAGCACTCCCCGCGACCGGAATGAGCAGTACTTC.

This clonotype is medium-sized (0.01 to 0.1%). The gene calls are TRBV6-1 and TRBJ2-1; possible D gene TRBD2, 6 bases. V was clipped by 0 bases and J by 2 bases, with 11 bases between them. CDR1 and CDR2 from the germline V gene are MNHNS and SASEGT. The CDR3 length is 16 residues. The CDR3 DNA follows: TGTGCCAGCAGTGAAGCGCGCGGGGACCCCTACAATGAGCAGTTCTTC. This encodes CASSEARGDPYNEQFF.

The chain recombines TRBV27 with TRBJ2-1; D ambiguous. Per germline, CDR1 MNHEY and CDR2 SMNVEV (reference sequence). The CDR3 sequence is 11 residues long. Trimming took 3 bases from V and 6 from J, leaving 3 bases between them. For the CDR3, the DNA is TGTGCCAGCAGTTTCTTCAATGAGCAGTTCTTC. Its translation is CASSFFNEQFF.

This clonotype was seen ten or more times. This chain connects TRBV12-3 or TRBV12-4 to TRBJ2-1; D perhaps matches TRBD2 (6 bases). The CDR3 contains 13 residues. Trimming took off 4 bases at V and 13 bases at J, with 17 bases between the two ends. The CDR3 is CASSSYIAGGQFF. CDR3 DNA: TGTGCCAGCAGTTCCTACATAGCCGGGGGTCAGTTCTTC.

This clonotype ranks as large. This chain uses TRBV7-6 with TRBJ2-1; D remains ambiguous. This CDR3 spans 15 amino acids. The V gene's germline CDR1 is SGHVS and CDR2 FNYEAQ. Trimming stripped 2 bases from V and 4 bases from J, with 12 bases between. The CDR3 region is CASSLTRLPYNEQFF. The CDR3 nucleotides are TGTGCCAGCAGCTTAACACGGCTTCCATACAATGAGCAGTTCTTC.

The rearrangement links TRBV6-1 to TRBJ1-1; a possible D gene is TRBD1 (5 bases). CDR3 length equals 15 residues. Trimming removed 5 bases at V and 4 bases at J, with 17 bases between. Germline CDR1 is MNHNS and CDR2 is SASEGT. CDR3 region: CASSQITLRGTEAFF. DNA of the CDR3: TGTGCCAGCAGTCAAATTACCCTGAGGGGCACTGAAGCTTTCTTT.

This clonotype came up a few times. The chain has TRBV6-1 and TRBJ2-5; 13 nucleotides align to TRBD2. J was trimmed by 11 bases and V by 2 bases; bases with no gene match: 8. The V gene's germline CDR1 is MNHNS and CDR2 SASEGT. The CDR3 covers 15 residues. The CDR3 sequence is CASSERTSGSWEQYF. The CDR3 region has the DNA TGTGCCAGCAGTGAAAGGACTAGCGGGAGCTGGGAGCAGTACTTC.

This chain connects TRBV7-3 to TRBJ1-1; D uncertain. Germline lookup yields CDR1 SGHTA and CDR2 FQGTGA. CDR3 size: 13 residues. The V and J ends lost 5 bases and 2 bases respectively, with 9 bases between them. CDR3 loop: CASSVFTNTEAFF. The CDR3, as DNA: TGTGCCAGCAGCGTATTTACAAACACTGAAGCTTTCTTT.

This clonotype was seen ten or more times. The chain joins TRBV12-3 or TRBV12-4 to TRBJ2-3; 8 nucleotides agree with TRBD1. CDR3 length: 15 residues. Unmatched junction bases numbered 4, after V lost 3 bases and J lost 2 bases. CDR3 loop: CASSFQTGATDTQYF. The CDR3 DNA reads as TGTGCCAGCAGTTTCCAGACAGGGGCCACAGATACGCAGTATTTT.

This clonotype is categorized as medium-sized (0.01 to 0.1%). The CDR3 reads CASSLTRENIQYF. The CDR3 DNA sequence: TGTGCCAGCAGCTTAACCCGGGAAAACATTCAGTACTTC. The gene calls are TRBV7-8 and TRBJ2-4, with D uncertain. The CDR3 runs to 13 residues. V lost 2 bases and J 5 bases, leaving 7 bases between the germline ends. Germline-derived CDR1 and CDR2 are SGHVS and FQNEAQ.

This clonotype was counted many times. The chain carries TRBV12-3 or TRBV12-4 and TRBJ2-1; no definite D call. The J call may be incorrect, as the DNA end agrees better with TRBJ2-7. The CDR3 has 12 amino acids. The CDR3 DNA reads TGTGCCAGCAGTTTCGATCCCAGTGAGCAGTACTTC. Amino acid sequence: CASSFDPSEQYF.